Following are 23 T cell receptor beta chains from one sample sequenced in a study of CD8+ T cells in alopecia areata. Treatment indicated: oral pan-JAK inhibitor, 5-10 mg twice daily. Investigators isolated RNA and reverse transcribed it into cDNA to act as the sequencing template. Produced via immunoSEQ multiplex PCR; TCRdb's table is partial and in-frame only. The table has 170,000 or so clones, under 60% seen once. Sequencing was performed on CD8+ T cells sorted from blood, taken at week 24, from a patient treated with tofacitinib. The receptor set was obtained from a human donor with alopecia areata.

This clone was seen once. This rearrangement joins TRBV2 to TRBJ2-7, with a weak D call TRBD2 (6 bases). CDR3 length: 14 residues. In germline, CDR1 is SNHLY, CDR2 FYNNEI. V gave up 7 bases and J gave up 7 bases, with 20 bases separating them. Here the CDR3 DNA reads TGTGCCAGCAATAGAGGAGGGACGGGTTGGGAGCAGTACTTC. The encoded protein is CASNRGGTGWEQYF.

The chain links TRBV6-5 to TRBJ2-5, with D uncertain. This CDR3 has 14 residues. Per the germline V gene, CDR1 is MNHEY and CDR2 is SVGAGI. V shed 5 bases and J shed 5 bases, with 15 bases lying between them. CDR3 nucleotides: TGTGCCAGCAGTGAATATATGGCTGCGGAGACCCAGTACTTC. Translation gives CASSEYMAAETQYF.

This clone was seen more than once but under ten times. The chain carries TRBV29-1 and TRBJ2-3; tentatively, D is TRBD2 (6 bases). The CDR3 is made up of 14 amino acids. Trimming took off 3 bases at V and 5 bases at J, with 15 bases between the two ends. Germline V gives CDR1 SQVTM, CDR2 ANQGSEA. For the CDR3, the DNA is TGCAGCGTTGAGCGGCGGGGCCAGGGAGATACGCAGTATTTT. Translated, it gives CSVERRGQGDTQYF.

This chain uses TRBV4-1 with TRBJ2-5; 9 bases agree with TRBD1. The junction had 7 bases not matched to a gene; V was cut back by 0 bases and J by 5 bases. The V gene's germline CDR1 is MGHRA and CDR2 YSYEKL. This CDR3 spans 16 amino acids. CDR3 loop: CASSQEVQGARETQYF. As DNA, the CDR3 is TGCGCCAGCAGCCAAGAGGTACAGGGGGCACGGGAGACCCAGTACTTC.

The gene calls are TRBV20-1 and TRBJ2-7; tentatively, D is TRBD2 (5 bases). The germline V gene encodes CDR1 DFQATT and CDR2 SNEGSKA (reference sequence). The CDR3 consists of 11 residues. Trimming cost V 7 bases and J 2 bases, with 9 bases left between them. The CDR3 here is CSVGLTYEQYF. CDR3 DNA sequence: TGCAGTGTCGGACTGACCTACGAGCAGTACTTC.

The chain carries TRBV19 and TRBJ2-7; D ambiguous. V was clipped by 2 bases and J by 2 bases, with 7 bases between them. Germline assignment: CDR1 LNHDA and CDR2 SQIVND (reference sequence). The CDR3 loop spans 13 amino acids. The CDR3, as DNA: TGTGCCAGTAGTATATCCCAGCCCTACGAGCAGTACTTC. It encodes CASSISQPYEQYF.

The rearrangement joins TRBV27 to TRBJ1-1; D might be TRBD1 (6 bases). CDR3 size: 14 residues. With 6 bases removed from V and 5 bases from J, the gap between germline ends came to 16 bases. Germline loops: CDR1 MNHEY, CDR2 SMNVEV (reference sequence). The CDR3 coding sequence is TGTGCCAGCAGGGGGGCCAGCTATCGGACTGAAGCTTTCTTT. Protein product: CASRGASYRTEAFF.

This clone was seen a few times. The same CDR3 arises from other DNA sequences in this sample as well. V and J are TRBV15 and TRBJ2-3; D gene uncertain. This CDR3 spans 12 amino acids. V lost 6 bases and J 0 bases, leaving 4 bases between the germline ends. The V gene's germline CDR1 is LNHNV and CDR2 YYDKDF (reference sequence). CDR3 nucleotides: TGTGCCACCAGTAGGAGCACAGATACGCAGTATTTT. Translated, it gives CATSRSTDTQYF.

The chain uses TRBV11-2 and TRBJ2-7, with D perhaps given as TRBD1 or TRBD2 (6 bases each). This CDR3 region has 11 residues. CDR1 and CDR2 from the germline V gene are SGHAT and FQNNGV. V was pared by 5 bases and J by 6 bases, with 8 bases between. In DNA form, the CDR3 reads TGTGCCAGCAGCCCGGGGGCCGAGCAGTACTTC. The encoded protein is CASSPGAEQYF.

The chain recombines TRBV11-3 with TRBJ2-7, with 12 positions matching TRBD2. The V segment lost 5 bases and the J segment 6 bases; nucleotides outside the gene matches: 2. This CDR3 has 13 residues. The germline gives CDR1 SGHNT, CDR2 YENEEA. CDR3 bases: TGTGCCAGCAGCCCACTAGCGGGGGGCGAGCAGTACTTC. Protein: CASSPLAGGEQYF.

This clone was seen a few times. This chain connects TRBV27 to TRBJ1-2; perhaps TRBD1 as D (5 bases). In germline, CDR1 is MNHEY, CDR2 SMNVEV (reference sequence). The CDR3 spans 13 residues. V dropped 4 bases and J dropped 8 bases, with 14 bases sitting between them. CDR3 sequence reads: CASSYRQGGGYTF. CDR3 sequence (DNA): TGTGCCAGCAGTTATCGGCAGGGCGGGGGCTACACCTTC.

The chain has TRBV30 and TRBJ2-7; D may be TRBD2 (6 bases). This CDR3 is 16 amino acids long. V lost 1 base and J lost 2, with 18 bases in between. Per germline, CDR1 GTSNPN and CDR2 SVGIG (reference sequence). DNA of the CDR3: TGTGCCTGGAGTGGGCCAGGAGGAGGGGCTACCTACGAGCAGTACTTC. As protein: CAWSGPGGGATYEQYF.

The chain employs TRBV29-1 and TRBJ1-2; D possibly corresponds to TRBD1 (6 bases). CDR1 and CDR2 (germline): SQVTM, ANQGSEA. The CDR3 spans 12 residues. V lost 5 bases, J lost 6 bases, and 13 bases lay in between. The CDR3 loop reads CSVRPGGHGYTF. CDR3 in DNA: TGCAGCGTTCGACCGGGGGGGCATGGCTACACCTTC.

This chain links TRBV14 with TRBJ2-5; D unclear. Germline lookup yields CDR1 SGHDN and CDR2 FVKESK. The V and J ends lost 0 bases and 1 base respectively, with 15 bases between them. The CDR3 runs 17 residues. The CDR3 protein is CASSQDSRLTAQETQYF. The CDR3 nucleotides read TGTGCCAGCAGCCAAGACAGTCGCCTTACAGCCCAAGAGACCCAGTACTTC.

V usage is TRBV27 and J usage is TRBJ2-2; D unclear. V was trimmed by 3 bases and J by 0 bases, leaving 11 bases between them. CDR1 is MNHEY, CDR2 SMNVEV, per germline (reference sequence). The CDR3 has 16 residues. The CDR3 here is CASSFRPITNTGELFF. The CDR3 DNA sequence: TGTGCCAGCAGTTTTAGACCCATTACGAACACCGGGGAGCTGTTTTTT.

Turning to this clone: An end of the junction does not agree with germline; a read error may underlie this. This chain joins TRBV30 and TRBJ1-2, with 7 bases that match TRBD1. The CDR3 totals 15 residues. CDR1 and CDR2 from the germline V gene are GTSNPN and SVGIG (reference sequence). The CDR3 protein is CAWSVGTAFIYGYIF. As DNA, the CDR3 is TGTGCCTGGAGTGTAGGGACAGCGTTCATCTATGGCTACATCTTC.

The chain recombines TRBV27 with TRBJ1-2, with D uncertain. V was trimmed by 5 bases and J by 4 bases, leaving 20 bases between them. Germline CDR1 and CDR2: MNHEY and SMNVEV (reference sequence). The CDR3 spans 16 residues. For the CDR3, the DNA is TGTGCCAGCAGTCCCCCCGGTGCCCGAGGATCCTATGGCTACACCTTC. Its translation: CASSPPGARGSYGYTF.

This chain links TRBV19 with TRBJ2-7; tentatively, D is TRBD2 (6 bases). Germline V gene data show CDR1 as LNHDA and CDR2 as SQIVND (reference sequence). V was trimmed by 2 bases and J by 3 bases, leaving 11 bases between them. This CDR3 contains 14 residues. This CDR3 is CASSITTGSYEQYF. The CDR3 DNA sequence: TGTGCCAGTAGTATAACAACCGGGAGCTACGAGCAGTACTTC.

The chain uses TRBV10-3 and TRBJ2-5; D is unclear. CDR3 length equals 14 residues. CDR1 ENHRY and CDR2 SYGVKD come from the germline V gene. The V and J ends lost 3 bases and 2 bases respectively, with 10 bases between them. The CDR3 reads CAISEWGRQETQYF. DNA for the CDR3: TGTGCCATCAGTGAATGGGGTAGGCAAGAGACCCAGTACTTC.

This clone was seen a handful of times. The rearrangement joins TRBV7-9 to TRBJ2-7; TRBD2 matches 8 bases. The trim removed 5 bases at V and 6 bases at J, leaving 3 bases unmatched. CDR3 length: 12 residues. Germline-derived CDR1 and CDR2 are SEHNR and FQNEAQ (reference sequence). The DNA for the CDR3 is TGTGCCAGCAGCGCCAGCGGGGGCGAGCAGTACTTC. Its translation: CASSASGGEQYF. The complete variable domain, with remaining parts taken from reference TRBV7-9 and TRBJ2-7, reads DTGVSQNPRHKITKRGQNVTFRCDPISEHNRLYWYRQTLGQGPEFLTYFQNEAQLEKSRLLSDRFSAERPKGSFSTLEIQRTEQGDSAMYLCASSASGGEQYFGPGTRLTVT.

This rearrangement joins TRBV6-1 to TRBJ1-2, with D hard to call. The V end was cut by 7 bases, the J end by 4 bases, with 7 bases between. CDR3 length: 11 amino acids. The V gene's germline CDR1 is MNHNS and CDR2 SASEGT. The CDR3 DNA is TGTGCCAGCATTATAGGCTATGGCTACACCTTC. Translated: CASIIGYGYTF.

The chain links TRBV4-1 to TRBJ1-5; possibly TRBD1 for D (5 bases). CDR3 length: 15 amino acids. CDR1 is MGHRA and CDR2 is YSYEKL in the germline V gene. V was shortened by 0 bases and J by 6 bases, with 12 bases between the two germline ends. CDR3 sequence reads: CASSQDRRGLQPQHF. In DNA, the CDR3 is TGCGCCAGCAGCCAAGATCGGCGGGGACTTCAGCCCCAGCATTTT.

This clone appeared a few times. The chain is built from TRBV5-1 and TRBJ2-3; the D gene is possibly TRBD2 (6 bases). The CDR3 length is 17 residues. CDR1 is SGHRS and CDR2 is YFSETQ in the germline V gene. V was trimmed by 4 bases and J by 0 bases, leaving 18 bases between them. Here the CDR3 DNA reads TGCGCCAGCAGCGAGGAACTTCGTCGGGGGAGCACAGATACGCAGTATTTT. Its translation: CASSEELRRGSTDTQYF.